This TCR beta chain originates from a study of blood T cell repertoires in COVID-19. On the study more broadly: Italy, Spain and the United States were the sources of the convalescent and acute COVID-19 samples. Nucleic acid was either cDNA or gDNA, and it came from T cells, B-cell-depleted T cells, or PBMCs.

Per the study methods: Nucleated cell number was recorded as an estimate derived from reference gene primer amplification. TCRdb keeps only in-frame clones here, not all; method: immunoSEQ multiplex PCR. The V and J calls and clone size were taken over from that table, and D and trimming were inferred from the DNA. This table has about 73,000 clones, 82% appearing once. V gave up 0 bases and J gave up 2 bases, with 8 bases separating them. Germline V gene lookup returns CDR1 KGHSH and CDR2 LQKENI. The length of the CDR3 is 14 residues. The receptor comes from a woman aged 55-70 years with acute or convalescent COVID-19. The chain employs TRBV18 and TRBJ2-7; D uncertain. Source material: peripheral blood. The CDR3 sequence is CASSPPSVPYEQYF. The DNA of the CDR3 is TGTGCCAGCTCACCACCGAGTGTCCCCTACGAGCAGTACTTC.